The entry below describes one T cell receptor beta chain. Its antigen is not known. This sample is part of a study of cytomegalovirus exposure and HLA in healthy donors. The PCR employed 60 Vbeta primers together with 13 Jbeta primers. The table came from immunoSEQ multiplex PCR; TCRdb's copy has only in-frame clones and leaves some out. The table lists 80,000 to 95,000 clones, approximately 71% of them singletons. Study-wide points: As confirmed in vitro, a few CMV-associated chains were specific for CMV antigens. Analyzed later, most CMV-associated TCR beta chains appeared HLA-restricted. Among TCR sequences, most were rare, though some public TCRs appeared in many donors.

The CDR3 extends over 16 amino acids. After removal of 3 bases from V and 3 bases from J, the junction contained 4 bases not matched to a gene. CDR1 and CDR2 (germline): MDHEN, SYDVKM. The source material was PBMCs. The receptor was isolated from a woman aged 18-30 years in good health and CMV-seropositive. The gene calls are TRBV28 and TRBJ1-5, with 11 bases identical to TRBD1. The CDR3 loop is CASSFGTGGYNQPQHF. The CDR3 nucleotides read TGTGCCAGCAGTTTCGGGACAGGGGGTTACAATCAGCCCCAGCATTTT.